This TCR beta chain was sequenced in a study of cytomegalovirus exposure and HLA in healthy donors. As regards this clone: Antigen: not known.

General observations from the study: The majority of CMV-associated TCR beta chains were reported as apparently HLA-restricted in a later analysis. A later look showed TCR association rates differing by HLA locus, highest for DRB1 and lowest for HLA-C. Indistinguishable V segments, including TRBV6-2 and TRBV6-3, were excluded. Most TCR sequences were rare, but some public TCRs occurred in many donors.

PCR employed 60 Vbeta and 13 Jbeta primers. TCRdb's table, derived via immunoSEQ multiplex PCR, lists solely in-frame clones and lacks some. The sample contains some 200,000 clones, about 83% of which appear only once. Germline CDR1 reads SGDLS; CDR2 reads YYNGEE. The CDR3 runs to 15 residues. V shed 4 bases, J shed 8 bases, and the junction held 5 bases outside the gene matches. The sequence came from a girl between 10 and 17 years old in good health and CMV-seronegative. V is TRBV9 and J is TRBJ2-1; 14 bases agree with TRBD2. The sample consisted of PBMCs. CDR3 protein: CASSPRLAGGDEQFF. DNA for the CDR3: TGTGCCAGCAGCCCCCGACTAGCGGGAGGGGATGAGCAGTTCTTC. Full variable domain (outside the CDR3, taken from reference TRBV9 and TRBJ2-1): DSGVTQTPKHLITATGQRVTLRCSPRSGDLSVYWYQQSLDQGLQFLIQYYNGEERAKGNILERFSAQQFPDLHSELNLSSLELGDSALYFCASSPRLAGGDEQFFGPGTRLTVL.